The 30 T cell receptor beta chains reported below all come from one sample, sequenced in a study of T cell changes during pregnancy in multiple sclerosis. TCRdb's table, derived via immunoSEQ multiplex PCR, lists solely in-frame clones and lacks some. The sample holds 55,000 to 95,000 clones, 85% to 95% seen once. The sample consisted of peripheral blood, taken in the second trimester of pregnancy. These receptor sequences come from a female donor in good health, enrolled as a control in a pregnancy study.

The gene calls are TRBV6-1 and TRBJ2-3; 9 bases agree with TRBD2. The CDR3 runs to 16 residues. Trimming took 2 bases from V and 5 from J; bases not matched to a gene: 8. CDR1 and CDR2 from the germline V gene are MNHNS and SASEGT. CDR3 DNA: TGTGCCAGCAGTGAATTGTCTAGCGGGGAACGAGATACGCAGTATTTT. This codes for CASSELSSGERDTQYF.

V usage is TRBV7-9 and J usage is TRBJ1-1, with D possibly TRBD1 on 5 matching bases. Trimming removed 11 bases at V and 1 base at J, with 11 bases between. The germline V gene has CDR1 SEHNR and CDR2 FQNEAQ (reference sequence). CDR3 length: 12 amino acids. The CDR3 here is CALGLPNTEAFF. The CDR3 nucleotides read TGTGCCTTGGGGCTGCCGAACACTGAAGCTTTCTTT.

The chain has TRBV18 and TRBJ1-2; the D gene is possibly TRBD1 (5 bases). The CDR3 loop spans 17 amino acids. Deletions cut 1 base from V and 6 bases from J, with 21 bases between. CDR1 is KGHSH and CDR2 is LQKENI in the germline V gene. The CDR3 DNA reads TGTGCCAGCTCACCACAAACCCCGGCCGCAGGGAACCATGGCTACACCTTC. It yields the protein CASSPQTPAAGNHGYTF.

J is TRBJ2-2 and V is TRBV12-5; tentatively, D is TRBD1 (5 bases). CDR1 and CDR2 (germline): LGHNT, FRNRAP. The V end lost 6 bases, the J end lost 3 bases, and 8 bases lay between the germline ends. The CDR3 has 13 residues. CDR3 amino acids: CASGKGDTGELFF. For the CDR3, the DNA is TGTGCTAGTGGCAAAGGGGACACCGGGGAGCTGTTTTTT.

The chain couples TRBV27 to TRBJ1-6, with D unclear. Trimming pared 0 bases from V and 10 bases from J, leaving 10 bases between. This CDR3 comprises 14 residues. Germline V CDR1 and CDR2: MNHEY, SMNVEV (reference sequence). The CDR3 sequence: CASSLSGEGSPLHF. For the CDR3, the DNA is TGTGCCAGCAGTTTATCCGGGGAGGGATCACCCCTCCACTTT.

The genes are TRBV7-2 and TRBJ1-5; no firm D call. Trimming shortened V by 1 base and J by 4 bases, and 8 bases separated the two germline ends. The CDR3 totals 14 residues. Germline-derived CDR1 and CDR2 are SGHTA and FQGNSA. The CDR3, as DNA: TGTGCCAGCAGCTTAGGACAAACGAATCAGCCCCAGCATTTT. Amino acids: CASSLGQTNQPQHF.

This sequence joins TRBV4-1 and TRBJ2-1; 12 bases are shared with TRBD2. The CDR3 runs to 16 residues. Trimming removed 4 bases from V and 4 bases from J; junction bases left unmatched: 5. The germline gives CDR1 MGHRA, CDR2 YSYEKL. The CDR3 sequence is CASSLRTSGGYNEQFF. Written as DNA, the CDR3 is TGCGCCAGCAGCCTCCGCACTAGCGGGGGGTACAATGAGCAGTTCTTC.

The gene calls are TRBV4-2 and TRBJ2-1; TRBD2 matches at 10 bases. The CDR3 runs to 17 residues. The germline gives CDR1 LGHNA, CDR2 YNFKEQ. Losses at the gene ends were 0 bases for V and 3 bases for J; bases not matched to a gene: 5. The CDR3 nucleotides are TGTGCCAGCAGCCAAGATATTGGACTAGCGGACTACAATGAGCAGTTCTTC. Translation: CASSQDIGLADYNEQFF.

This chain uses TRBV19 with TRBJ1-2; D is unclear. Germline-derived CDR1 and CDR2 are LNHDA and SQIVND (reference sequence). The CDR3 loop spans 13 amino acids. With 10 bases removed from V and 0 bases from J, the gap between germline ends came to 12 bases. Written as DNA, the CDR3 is TGTGCCACAGACTCTGAGGCTAACTATGGCTACACCTTC. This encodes CATDSEANYGYTF.

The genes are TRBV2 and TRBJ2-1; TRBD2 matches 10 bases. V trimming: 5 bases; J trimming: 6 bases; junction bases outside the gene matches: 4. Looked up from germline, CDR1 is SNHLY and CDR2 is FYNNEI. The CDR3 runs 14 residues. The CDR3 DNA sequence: TGTGCCAGCAGTTCGAGCGGGGGGGCCAATGAGCAGTTCTTC. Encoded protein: CASSSSGGANEQFF.

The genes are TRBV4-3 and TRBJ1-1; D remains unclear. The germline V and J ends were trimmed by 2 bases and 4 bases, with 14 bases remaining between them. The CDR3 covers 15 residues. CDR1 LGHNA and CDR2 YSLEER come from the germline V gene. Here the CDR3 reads CASSQQYSYSTEAFF. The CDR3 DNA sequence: TGCGCCAGCAGCCAACAGTACAGCTACTCCACTGAAGCTTTCTTT.

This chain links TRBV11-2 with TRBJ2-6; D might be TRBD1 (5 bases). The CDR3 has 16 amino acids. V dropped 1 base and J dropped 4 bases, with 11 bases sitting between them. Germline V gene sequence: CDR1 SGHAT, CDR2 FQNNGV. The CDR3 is CASSLGQGAGANVLTF. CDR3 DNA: TGTGCCAGCAGCTTAGGGCAGGGTGCCGGGGCCAACGTCCTGACTTTC.

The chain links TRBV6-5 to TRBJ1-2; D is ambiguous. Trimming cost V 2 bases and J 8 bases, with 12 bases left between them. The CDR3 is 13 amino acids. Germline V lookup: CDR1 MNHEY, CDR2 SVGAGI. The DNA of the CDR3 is TGTGCCAGCAGTTACGATGAGTTAGAGGGCTACACCTTC. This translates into CASSYDELEGYTF.

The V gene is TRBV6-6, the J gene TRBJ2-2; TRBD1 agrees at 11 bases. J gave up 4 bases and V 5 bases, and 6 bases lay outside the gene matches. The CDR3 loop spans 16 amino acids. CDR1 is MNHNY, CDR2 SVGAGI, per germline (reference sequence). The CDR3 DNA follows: TGTGCCAGCAGTACAATAGGGACAGGGGGCACCGGGGAGCTGTTTTTT. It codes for CASSTIGTGGTGELFF.

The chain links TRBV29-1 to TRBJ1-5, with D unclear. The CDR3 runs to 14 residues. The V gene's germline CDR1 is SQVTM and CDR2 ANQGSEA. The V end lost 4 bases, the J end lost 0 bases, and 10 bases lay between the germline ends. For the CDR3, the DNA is TGCAGCGTTGCTGGGCAGAATAGCAATCAGCCCCAGCATTTT. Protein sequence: CSVAGQNSNQPQHF.

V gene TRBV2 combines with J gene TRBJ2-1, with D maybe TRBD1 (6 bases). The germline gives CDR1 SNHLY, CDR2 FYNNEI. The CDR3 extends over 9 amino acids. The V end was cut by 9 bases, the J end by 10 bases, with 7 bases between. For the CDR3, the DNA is TGTGCCAGGGGACAAGAGCAGTTCTTC. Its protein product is CARGQEQFF.

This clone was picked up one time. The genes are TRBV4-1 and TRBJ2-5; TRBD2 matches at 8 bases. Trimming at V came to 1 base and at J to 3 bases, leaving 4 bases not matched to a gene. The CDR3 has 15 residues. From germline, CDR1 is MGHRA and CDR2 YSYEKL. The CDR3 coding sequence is TGCGCCAGCAGCCAAGGCGGGACTAGAGAAGAGACCCAGTACTTC. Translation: CASSQGGTREETQYF.

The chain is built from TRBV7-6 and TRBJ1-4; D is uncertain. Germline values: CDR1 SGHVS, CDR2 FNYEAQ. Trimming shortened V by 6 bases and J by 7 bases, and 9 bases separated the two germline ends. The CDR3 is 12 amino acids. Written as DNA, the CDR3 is TGTGCCAGCAGTACCGGCGGTGAAAAACTGTTTTTT. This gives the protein CASSTGGEKLFF.

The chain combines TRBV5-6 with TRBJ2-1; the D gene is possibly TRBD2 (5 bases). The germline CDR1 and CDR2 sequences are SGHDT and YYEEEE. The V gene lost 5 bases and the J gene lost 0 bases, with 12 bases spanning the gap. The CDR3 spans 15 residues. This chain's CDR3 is CASSVTRNSYNEQFF. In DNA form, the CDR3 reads TGTGCCAGCAGTGTTACTAGGAACTCCTACAATGAGCAGTTCTTC.

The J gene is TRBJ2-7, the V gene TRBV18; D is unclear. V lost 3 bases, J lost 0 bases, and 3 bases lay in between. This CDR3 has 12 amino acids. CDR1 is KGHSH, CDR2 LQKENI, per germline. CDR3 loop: CASSPNSYEQYF. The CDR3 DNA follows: TGTGCCAGCTCACCTAACTCCTACGAGCAGTACTTC.

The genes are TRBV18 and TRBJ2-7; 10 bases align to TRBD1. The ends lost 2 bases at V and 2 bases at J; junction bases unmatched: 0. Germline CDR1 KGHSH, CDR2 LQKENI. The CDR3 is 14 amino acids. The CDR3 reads CASSPGTGAYEQYF. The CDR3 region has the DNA TGTGCCAGCTCACCAGGGACAGGGGCCTACGAGCAGTACTTC. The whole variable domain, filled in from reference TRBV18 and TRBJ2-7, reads NAGVMQNPRHLVRRRGQEARLRCSPMKGHSHVYWYRQLPEEGLKFMVYLQKENIIDESGMPKERFSAEFPKEGPSILRIQQVVRGDSAAYFCASSPGTGAYEQYFGPGTRLTVT.

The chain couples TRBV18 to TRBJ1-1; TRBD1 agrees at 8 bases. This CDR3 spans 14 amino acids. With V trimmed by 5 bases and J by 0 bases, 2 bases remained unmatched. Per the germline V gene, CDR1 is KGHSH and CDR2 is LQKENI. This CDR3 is CASSRQGMNTEAFF. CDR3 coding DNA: TGTGCCAGCTCAAGACAGGGGATGAACACTGAAGCTTTCTTT.

CDR3 in DNA: TGTGCCAGCAGTGAGAGTCGGTGGCAGGGGGGTACCGGGGAGCTGTTTTTT. This sequence encodes CASSESRWQGGTGELFF. The chain is built from TRBV2 and TRBJ2-2; D is possibly TRBD1 (7 bases). The V gene's germline CDR1 is SNHLY and CDR2 FYNNEI. V was shortened by 3 bases and J by 5 bases, with 19 bases between the two germline ends. This CDR3 has 17 amino acids.

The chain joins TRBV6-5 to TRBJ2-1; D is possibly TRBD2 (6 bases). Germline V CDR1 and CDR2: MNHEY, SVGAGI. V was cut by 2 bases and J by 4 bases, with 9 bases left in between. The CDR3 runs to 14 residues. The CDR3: CASSYRGWYNEQFF. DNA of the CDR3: TGTGCCAGCAGTTACCGGGGGTGGTACAATGAGCAGTTCTTC.

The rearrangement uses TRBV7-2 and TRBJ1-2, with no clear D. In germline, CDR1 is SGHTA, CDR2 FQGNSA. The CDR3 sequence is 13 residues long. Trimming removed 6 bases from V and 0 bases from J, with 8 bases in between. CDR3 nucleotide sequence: TGTGCCAGCAGGAATCGGGCTAACTATGGCTACACCTTC. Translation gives CASRNRANYGYTF.

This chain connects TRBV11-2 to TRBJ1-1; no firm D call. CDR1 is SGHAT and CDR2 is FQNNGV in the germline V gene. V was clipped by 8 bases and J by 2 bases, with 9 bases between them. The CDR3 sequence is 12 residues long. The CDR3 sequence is CASGRHNTEAFF. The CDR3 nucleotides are TGTGCCAGCGGGAGACACAACACTGAAGCTTTCTTT.

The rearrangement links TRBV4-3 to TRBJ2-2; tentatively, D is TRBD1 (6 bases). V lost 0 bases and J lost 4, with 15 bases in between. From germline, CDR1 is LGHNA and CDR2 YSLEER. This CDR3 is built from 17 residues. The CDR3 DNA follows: TGCGCCAGCAGCCAAGACGGTGCAGGGGCTCTCACCGGGGAGCTGTTTTTT. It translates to CASSQDGAGALTGELFF.

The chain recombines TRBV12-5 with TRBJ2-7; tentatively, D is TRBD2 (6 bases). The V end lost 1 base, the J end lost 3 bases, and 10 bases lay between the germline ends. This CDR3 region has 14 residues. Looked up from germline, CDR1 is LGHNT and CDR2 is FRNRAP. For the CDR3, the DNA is TGTGCTAGTGGTTTGGAAGCCGGGAGCTACGAGCAGTACTTC. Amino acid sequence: CASGLEAGSYEQYF.

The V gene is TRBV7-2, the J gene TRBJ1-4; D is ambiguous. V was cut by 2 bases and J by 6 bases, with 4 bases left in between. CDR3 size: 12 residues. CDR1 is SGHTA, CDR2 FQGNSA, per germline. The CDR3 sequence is CASSLTDEKLFF. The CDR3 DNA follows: TGTGCCAGCAGCTTAACGGATGAAAAACTGTTTTTT.

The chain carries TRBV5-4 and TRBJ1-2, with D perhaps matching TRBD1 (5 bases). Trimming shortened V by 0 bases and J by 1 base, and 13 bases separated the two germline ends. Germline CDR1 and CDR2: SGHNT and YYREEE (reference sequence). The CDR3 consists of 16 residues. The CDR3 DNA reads TGTGCCAGCAGCTTGGGGTCTCAGGGAGGTAACTATGGCTACACCTTC. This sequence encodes CASSLGSQGGNYGYTF.